This T cell receptor (beta chain) originates from a study of blood T cell repertoires in COVID-19. Whole-study context: COVID-19 samples, acute and convalescent, were from the United States, Italy and Spain.

This CDR3 has 15 residues. Between the trimmed V and J ends, which lost 4 bases and 2 bases, there was a span of 13 bases. Germline CDR1 is SNHLY and CDR2 is FYNNEI. This clone was detected a few times. Per the original data handling: Reference gene primer amplification in the assay estimated nucleated cell counts. TCRdb's table, derived via immunoSEQ multiplex PCR, lists solely in-frame clones and lacks some. V, J and clone size reflect that table, while D and trimming were determined from the DNA. The repertoire holds about 59,000 clones, with 81% as singletons. This clonotype was obtained from a woman of 80 years or more with active or convalescent COVID-19. The source material was peripheral blood. The genes are TRBV2 and TRBJ2-3, with D tentatively TRBD1 (6 bases). In nucleotides, the CDR3 is TGTGCCAGCAGTGGGCAGGGGCAGAACACAGATACGCAGTATTTT. This gives the protein CASSGQGQNTDTQYF.